The 8 T cell receptor beta chains below all came from one sample that was sequenced in a study of T cell changes during pregnancy in multiple sclerosis. Using immunoSEQ multiplex PCR, the repertoire was profiled, and TCRdb retains in-frame clones only, with some absent. Altogether 34,000 or so clones are present, 75% to 95% being singletons, with the ten largest covering approximately 12%. The sequencing used CD8+ T cells from peripheral blood mononuclear cells, collected in the first trimester of pregnancy. These receptors originate from a female donor with multiple sclerosis, enrolled in a pregnancy study.

This sequence joins TRBV28 and TRBJ2-5, with no clear D. Germline values: CDR1 MDHEN, CDR2 SYDVKM. V gave up 2 bases and J gave up 2 bases, with 9 bases separating them. The CDR3 spans 14 residues. The CDR3 is CASSLQAGQETQYF. CDR3 in DNA: TGTGCCAGCAGTTTACAGGCTGGACAAGAGACCCAGTACTTC.

This clone has only one observation. The chain has TRBV4-1 and TRBJ1-1, with TRBD1 matching 10 bases. CDR1 and CDR2 (germline): MGHRA, YSYEKL. This CDR3 has 14 residues. The junction had 2 bases not matched to a gene; V was cut back by 7 bases and J by 0 bases. CDR3 nucleotide sequence: TGCGCCAGCACCGGGACAGGGGTGAACACTGAAGCTTTCTTT. Its protein is CASTGTGVNTEAFF.

The count of this clone is one. The chain couples TRBV5-4 to TRBJ2-3; TRBD1 agrees at 11 bases. CDR1 is SGHNT, CDR2 YYREEE, per germline (reference sequence). This CDR3 has 17 amino acids. V shed 0 bases, J shed 3 bases, and the junction held 6 bases outside the gene matches. This CDR3 reads CASSLGTGGYATDTQYF. The DNA for the CDR3 is TGTGCCAGCAGCTTGGGGACAGGGGGCTATGCGACAGATACGCAGTATTTT. The whole variable domain, remainder taken from reference TRBV5-4 and TRBJ2-3, is ETGVTQSPTHLIKTRGQQVTLRCSSQSGHNTVSWYQQALGQGPQFIFQYYREEENGRGNFPPRFSGLQFPNYSSELNVNALELDDSALYLCASSLGTGGYATDTQYFGPGTRLTVL.

This chain uses TRBV7-6 with TRBJ2-7, with 8 bases aligning to TRBD1. Germline V gene lookup returns CDR1 SGHVS and CDR2 FNYEAQ. V trimming: 7 bases; J trimming: 6 bases; junction bases outside the gene matches: 17. This CDR3 region has 16 residues. The CDR3 DNA reads as TGTGCCAGCAACCCCCTTGAAGGACAGGGTTTAGGCGAGCAGTACTTC. Encoded protein: CASNPLEGQGLGEQYF. The complete variable domain, with remaining parts taken from reference TRBV7-6 and TRBJ2-7, reads GAGVSQSPRYKVTKRGQDVALRCDPISGHVSLYWYRQALGQGPEFLTYFNYEAQQDKSGLPNDRFSAERPEGSISTLTIQRTEQRDSAMYRCASNPLEGQGLGEQYFGPGTRLTVT.

The chain combines TRBV7-9 with TRBJ1-2, with TRBD1 as a possible D gene (5 bases). V lost 1 base and J lost 3, with 9 bases in between. CDR1 SEHNR and CDR2 FQNEAQ come from the germline V gene (reference sequence). The CDR3 spans 14 residues. CDR3 sequence (DNA): TGTGCCAGCAGCTTAGAAGCAGGGCACTATGGCTACACCTTC. Translating gives CASSLEAGHYGYTF. Filled out from reference TRBV7-9 and TRBJ1-2, the complete variable domain reads DTGVSQNPRHKITKRGQNVTFRCDPISEHNRLYWYRQTLGQGPEFLTYFQNEAQLEKSRLLSDRFSAERPKGSFSTLEIQRTEQGDSAMYLCASSLEAGHYGYTFGSGTRLTVV.

The chain uses TRBV25-1 and TRBJ1-1; no clear D gene. V lost 1 base and J 0 bases, leaving 9 bases between the germline ends. CDR3 length: 15 residues. Germline CDR1 MGHDK, CDR2 SYGVNS. The CDR3 DNA follows: TGTGCCAGCAGTGAATTTACGGGAATGAACACTGAAGCTTTCTTT. This gives the protein CASSEFTGMNTEAFF. Full variable domain (missing parts from reference TRBV25-1 and TRBJ1-1): EADIYQTPRYLVIGTGKKITLECSQTMGHDKMYWYQQDPGMELHLIHYSYGVNSTEKGDLSSESTVSRIRTEHFPLTLESARPSHTSQYLCASSEFTGMNTEAFFGQGTRLTVV.

The chain is built from TRBV18 and TRBJ2-7; TRBD2 matches at 13 bases. The CDR3 runs 18 residues. The ends lost 4 bases at V and 4 bases at J; junction bases unmatched: 13. Looked up from germline, CDR1 is KGHSH and CDR2 is LQKENI. CDR3 residues: CASSLLAGGPVIEYEQYF. The CDR3 region has the DNA TGTGCCAGCTCACTACTAGCGGGAGGGCCGGTAATTGAATACGAGCAGTACTTC.

V gene TRBV5-6 combines with J gene TRBJ2-7; D might be TRBD2 (5 bases). This CDR3 is built from 13 residues. The V gene's germline CDR1 is SGHDT and CDR2 YYEEEE. V was cut by 6 bases and J by 1 base, with 11 bases left in between. The CDR3 is CASTLRGSYEQYF. CDR3 bases: TGTGCCAGCACCCTCCGCGGGTCCTACGAGCAGTACTTC.